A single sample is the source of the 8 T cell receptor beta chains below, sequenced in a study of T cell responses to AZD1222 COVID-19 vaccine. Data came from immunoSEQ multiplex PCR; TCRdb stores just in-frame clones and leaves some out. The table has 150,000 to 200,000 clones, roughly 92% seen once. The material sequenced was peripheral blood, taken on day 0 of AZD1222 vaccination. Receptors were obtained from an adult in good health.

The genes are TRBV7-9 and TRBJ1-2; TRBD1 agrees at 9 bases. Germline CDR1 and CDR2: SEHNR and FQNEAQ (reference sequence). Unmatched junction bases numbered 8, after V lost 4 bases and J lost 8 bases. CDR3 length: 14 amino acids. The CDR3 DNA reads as TGTGCCAGCAGCTCGTCACAGGGGGCGGTGGGCTACACCTTC. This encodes CASSSSQGAVGYTF.

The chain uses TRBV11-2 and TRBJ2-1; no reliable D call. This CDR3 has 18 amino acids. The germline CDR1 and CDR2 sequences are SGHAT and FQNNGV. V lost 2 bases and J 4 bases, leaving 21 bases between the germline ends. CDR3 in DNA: TGTGCCAGCAGCTTAAACACCCCTTCACCTTCTCCTTACAATGAGCAGTTCTTC. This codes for CASSLNTPSPSPYNEQFF.

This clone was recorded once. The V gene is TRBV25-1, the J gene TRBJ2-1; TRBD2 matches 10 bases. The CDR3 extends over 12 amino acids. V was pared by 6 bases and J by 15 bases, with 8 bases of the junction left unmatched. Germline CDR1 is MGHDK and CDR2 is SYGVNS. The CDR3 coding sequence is TGTGCCAGCAGGGCTAGCGGGAGCGTCTGGTTCTTC. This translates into CASRASGSVWFF.

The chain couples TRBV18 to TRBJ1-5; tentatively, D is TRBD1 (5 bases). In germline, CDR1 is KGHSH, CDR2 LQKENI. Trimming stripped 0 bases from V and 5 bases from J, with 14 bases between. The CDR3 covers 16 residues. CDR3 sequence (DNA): TGTGCCAGCTCACCACCGAAAAGGGCGGGGGATCAGCCCCAGCATTTT. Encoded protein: CASSPPKRAGDQPQHF. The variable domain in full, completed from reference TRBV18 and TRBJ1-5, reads NAGVMQNPRHLVRRRGQEARLRCSPMKGHSHVYWYRQLPEEGLKFMVYLQKENIIDESGMPKERFSAEFPKEGPSILRIQQVVRGDSAAYFCASSPPKRAGDQPQHFGDGTRLSIL.

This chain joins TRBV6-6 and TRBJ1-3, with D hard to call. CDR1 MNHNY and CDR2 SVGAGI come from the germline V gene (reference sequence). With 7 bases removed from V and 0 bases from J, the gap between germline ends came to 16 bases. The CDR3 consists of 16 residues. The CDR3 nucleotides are TGTGCCAGCACCAAGACCGTCGAGCTCTCTGGAAACACCATATATTTT. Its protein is CASTKTVELSGNTIYF.

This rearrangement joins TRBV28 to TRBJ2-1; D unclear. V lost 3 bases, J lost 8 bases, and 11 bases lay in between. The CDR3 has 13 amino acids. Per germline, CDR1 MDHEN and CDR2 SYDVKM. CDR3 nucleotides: TGTGCCAGCAGTTTCCCTGGACGGGATGAGCAGTTCTTC. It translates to CASSFPGRDEQFF.

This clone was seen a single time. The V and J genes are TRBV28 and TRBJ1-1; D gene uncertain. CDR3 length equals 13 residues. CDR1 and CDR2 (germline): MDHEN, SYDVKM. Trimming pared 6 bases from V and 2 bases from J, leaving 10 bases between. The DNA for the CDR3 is TGTGCCAGCAGACCGTCAGAAAACACTGAAGCTTTCTTT. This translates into CASRPSENTEAFF.

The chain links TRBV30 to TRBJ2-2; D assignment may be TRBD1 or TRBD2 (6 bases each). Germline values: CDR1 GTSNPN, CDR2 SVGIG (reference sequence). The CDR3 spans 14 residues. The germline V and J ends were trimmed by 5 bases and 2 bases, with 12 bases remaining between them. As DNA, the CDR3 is TGTGCCTGGGTCAGGGGACTCAACACCGGGGAGCTGTTTTTT. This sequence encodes CAWVRGLNTGELFF.